A single sample gave rise to the 13 T cell receptor beta chains below, sequenced in a study of blood T cells in healthy people across ages. A sample-barcoded 5' primer and a J-beta primer mix were used in a second PCR of about 7 to 11 cycles. Using its own MiXCR run on the 5' RACE reads, TCRdb lists one record per CDR3 protein. This table holds over a million distinct CDR3 sequences, approximately 42% found once. The material sequenced was blood. The receptors shown here come from a woman aged 18 to 35 in good health.

In this sample, this clonotype turned up a few times. This sequence joins TRBV7-9 and TRBJ1-1; 10 nucleotides align to TRBD1. Germline-derived CDR1 and CDR2 are SEHNR and FQNEAQ (reference sequence). The CDR3 length is 15 residues. J was trimmed by 3 bases and V by 5 bases; bases with no gene match: 6. The CDR3 here is CASSRQGAYHTEAFF. CDR3 nucleotide sequence: TGTGCCAGCAGCAGACAGGGGGCATATCACACTGAAGCTTTCTTT.

The V and J genes are TRBV6-6 and TRBJ2-5, with 9 bases matching TRBD1. The germline gives CDR1 MNHNY, CDR2 SVGAGI (reference sequence). J lost 3 bases, V lost 6 bases, and 8 bases had no gene match. The CDR3 sequence is 15 residues long. This CDR3 is CASRFAGTGKETQYF. As DNA, the CDR3 is TGTGCCAGCAGGTTCGCCGGGACAGGGAAAGAGACCCAGTACTTC.

This rearrangement joins TRBV18 to TRBJ1-4; tentatively, D is TRBD1 (5 bases). Germline CDR1 and CDR2: KGHSH and LQKENI. V gave up 3 bases and J gave up 5 bases, with 13 bases separating them. This CDR3 has 15 residues. The CDR3 nucleotides read TGTGCCAGCTCACCCTCCCAGACAGACAATGAAAAACTGTTTTTT. The encoded protein is CASSPSQTDNEKLFF.

The chain employs TRBV14 and TRBJ2-1; 7 nucleotides match TRBD1. CDR1 is SGHDN, CDR2 FVKESK, per germline. V lost 4 bases and J lost 4; bases outside the gene matches: 10. The CDR3 length is 16 residues. This chain's CDR3 is CASSLLGDRRYNEQFF. The DNA of the CDR3 is TGTGCCAGCAGCCTCTTAGGGGACAGAAGATACAATGAGCAGTTCTTC.

The gene calls are TRBV25-1 and TRBJ2-1; D uncertain. Germline CDR1 and CDR2: MGHDK and SYGVNS. Between the trimmed V and J ends, which lost 4 bases and 10 bases, there was a span of 14 bases. The CDR3 consists of 13 residues. This chain's CDR3 is CASSGIPRGEQFF. CDR3 sequence (DNA): TGTGCCAGCAGTGGAATTCCGAGAGGAGAGCAGTTCTTC.

As to this clonotype: Mismatch with germline at one junction end may stem from a read error. Here the CDR3 DNA reads TGCAGCGTTGGAGAGGGGAACCCTGAAGCTTTCTTT. Translation: CSVGEGNPEAFF. The chain combines TRBV29-1 with TRBJ1-1, with a weak D call TRBD1 (5 bases). CDR3 length: 12 residues. Per germline, CDR1 SQVTM and CDR2 ANQGSEA.

Here the CDR3 DNA reads TGTGCCAGCAGCGTTAGTAGGGCGAATTCACCCCTCCACTTT. Protein product: CASSVSRANSPLHF. This sequence joins TRBV9 and TRBJ1-6; D is ambiguous. The germline V gene has CDR1 SGDLS and CDR2 YYNGEE. This CDR3 has 14 residues. V was cut by 2 bases and J by 7 bases, with 10 bases left in between.

This clonotype occurred a few times. The chain links TRBV18 to TRBJ2-1; D ambiguous. The CDR3 consists of 13 residues. V lost 4 bases to trimming and J lost 6 bases, with 10 bases between them. Germline-derived CDR1 and CDR2 are KGHSH and LQKENI. The CDR3 is CASSLLKSNEQFF. CDR3 in DNA: TGTGCCAGCTCACTTCTAAAAAGCAATGAGCAGTTCTTC.

The chain links TRBV5-1 to TRBJ2-7; D remains unclear. The CDR3 has 14 residues. The V end was cut by 0 bases, the J end by 7 bases, with 14 bases between. Germline CDR1 SGHRS, CDR2 YFSETQ. In nucleotides, the CDR3 is TGCGCCAGCAGCTTGGTTCCCAGCTACAATGAGCAGTACTTC. Its translation: CASSLVPSYNEQYF.

The chain combines TRBV4-1 with TRBJ2-2; 9 bases fit TRBD2. The V gene's germline CDR1 is MGHRA and CDR2 YSYEKL. V was pared by 4 bases and J by 1 base, with 7 bases of the junction left unmatched. The CDR3 loop spans 17 amino acids. CDR3 sequence: CASSRIQRGVNTGELFF. In DNA, the CDR3 is TGCGCCAGCAGCCGAATCCAGCGGGGGGTGAACACCGGGGAGCTGTTTTTT.

Comment on this clonotype: One end of the junction is discordant with germline, which a read error may explain. This chain's CDR3 is CASSQESGAHYEQSF. The DNA of the CDR3 is TGCGCCAGCAGCCAAGAGTCCGGGGCTCACTACGAGCAGTCCTTC. The chain links TRBV4-3 to TRBJ2-7; D is tentatively TRBD1 or TRBD2 (5 bases each). The germline V gene has CDR1 LGHNA and CDR2 YSLEER. This CDR3 region has 15 residues.

V gene TRBV7-2 combines with J gene TRBJ2-1; perhaps TRBD1 as D (5 bases). This CDR3 comprises 15 residues. Germline V gives CDR1 SGHTA, CDR2 FQGNSA. V lost 1 base to trimming and J lost 8 bases, with 15 bases between them. The CDR3: CASSLGTFRVDEQFF. The CDR3 nucleotides are TGTGCCAGCAGCTTAGGGACCTTCAGGGTAGATGAGCAGTTCTTC.

J is TRBJ2-7 and V is TRBV6-2 or TRBV6-3; 14 bases fit TRBD2. CDR3 size: 18 residues. Germline-derived CDR1 and CDR2 are MNHEY and SVGEGT. Trimming cost V 0 bases and J 5 bases; bases outside gene matches: 9. The CDR3 nucleotides read TGTGCCAGCAGTTACTCAGGGACTAGCGGGAGTCCCGCTCACGAGCAGTACTTC. Protein sequence: CASSYSGTSGSPAHEQYF.